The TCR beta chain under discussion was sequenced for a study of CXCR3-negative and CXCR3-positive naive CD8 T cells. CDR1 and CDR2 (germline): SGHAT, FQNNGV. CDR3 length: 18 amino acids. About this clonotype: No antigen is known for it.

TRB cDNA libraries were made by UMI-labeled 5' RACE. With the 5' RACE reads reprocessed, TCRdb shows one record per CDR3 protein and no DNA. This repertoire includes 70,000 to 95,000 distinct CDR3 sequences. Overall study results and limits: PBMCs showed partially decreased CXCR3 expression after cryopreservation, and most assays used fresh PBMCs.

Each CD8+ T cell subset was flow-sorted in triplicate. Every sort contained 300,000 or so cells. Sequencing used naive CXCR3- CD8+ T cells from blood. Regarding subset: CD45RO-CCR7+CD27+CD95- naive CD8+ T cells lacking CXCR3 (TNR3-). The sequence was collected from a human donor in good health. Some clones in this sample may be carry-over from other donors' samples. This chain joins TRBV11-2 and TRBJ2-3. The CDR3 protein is CASSRTSMVYGSTDTQYF.